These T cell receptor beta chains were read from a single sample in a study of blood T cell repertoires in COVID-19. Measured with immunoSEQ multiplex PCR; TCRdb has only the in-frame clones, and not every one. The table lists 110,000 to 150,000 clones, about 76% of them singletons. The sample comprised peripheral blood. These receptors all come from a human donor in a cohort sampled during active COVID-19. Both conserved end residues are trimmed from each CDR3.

CDR3: ASSPTGSFNQPQH
V: TRBV7-9
J: TRBJ1-5

CDR3: ASSSLPGQSQETQY
V: TRBV28
J: TRBJ2-5

CDR3: ASSLTSGSLGEETQY
V: TRBV11-2
J: TRBJ2-5

CDR3: ASSLAAGSSKNIQY
V: TRBV7-9
J: TRBJ2-4

CDR3: ASSSGTASNQPQH
V: TRBV27
J: TRBJ1-5

CDR3: ASSLFSRRTGSLGQDYGYT
V: TRBV28
J: TRBJ1-2

CDR3: AIQGEQGPNQPQH
V: TRBV6-6
J: TRBJ1-5

CDR3: ASSPTQGETQY
V: TRBV3-1/TRBV3-2
J: TRBJ2-5

CDR3: ASSYWGSGRAKNEQF
V: TRBV6-2/TRBV6-3
J: TRBJ2-1

CDR3: ASSSVPAYNEQF
V: TRBV5-8
J: TRBJ2-1

CDR3: ASSDPGQGNEQY
V: TRBV6-2/TRBV6-3
J: TRBJ2-7

CDR3: ASSFKTSTGELF
V: TRBV7-2
J: TRBJ2-2

CDR3: ASSTNTNSPLH
V: TRBV9
J: TRBJ1-6

CDR3: ASSQYLGGYEQF
V: TRBV3-1/TRBV3-2
J: TRBJ2-1

CDR3: ASGREKLF
V: TRBV6-5
J: TRBJ1-4

CDR3: ASSVTGTGGGQPQH
V: TRBV19
J: TRBJ1-5

CDR3: ASSPSGRAYEQY
V: TRBV7-7
J: TRBJ2-7

CDR3: ASSGSGYGYT
V: TRBV12-3/TRBV12-4
J: TRBJ1-2

CDR3: ASSSQVRETDTQY
V: TRBV9
J: TRBJ2-3

CDR3: ASSPIGGATNSYEQY
V: TRBV5-6
J: TRBJ2-7

CDR3: ASSTRGLAGGEQY
V: TRBV6-5
J: TRBJ2-7

CDR3: ASTVTGDQPQH
V: TRBV12-3/TRBV12-4
J: TRBJ1-5

CDR3: ASSLISEAF
V: TRBV12-3/TRBV12-4
J: TRBJ1-1

CDR3: ASSAGGDNIQY
V: TRBV19
J: TRBJ2-4

CDR3: ASSLPGVDEQY
V: TRBV5-1
J: TRBJ2-7

CDR3: SVAASGTYNEQF
V: TRBV29-1
J: TRBJ2-1

CDR3: ASSLDREQPY
V: TRBV5-4
J: TRBJ2-7

CDR3: ASVRQGDYGYT
V: TRBV2
J: TRBJ1-2

CDR3: ASSFNTLNTEAF
V: TRBV5-1
J: TRBJ1-1

CDR3: ASSLVQGAYEQY
V: TRBV7-9
J: TRBJ2-7

CDR3: ASSARVGTDTQY
V: TRBV9
J: TRBJ2-3

CDR3: ASKGAHSPLH
V: TRBV19
J: TRBJ1-6

CDR3: ASSLVGGSYEQY
V: TRBV5-1
J: TRBJ2-7

CDR3: ASSIGRGLAGLGTQY
V: TRBV19
J: TRBJ2-3

CDR3: ASTRQLWYNEQF
V: TRBV10-1
J: TRBJ2-1

CDR3: ASGPFTGVWETQY
V: TRBV6-5
J: TRBJ2-5

CDR3: ASSARQYSNQPQH
V: TRBV7-8
J: TRBJ1-5

CDR3: ASSHRKAKNIQY
V: TRBV6-5
J: TRBJ2-4

CDR3: ASSPPTGTGGAGELF
V: TRBV9
J: TRBJ2-2

CDR3: ASTPLGTGASRYEQY
V: TRBV7-8
J: TRBJ2-7

CDR3: ASSSGLLNWGETQY
V: TRBV7-2
J: TRBJ2-5

CDR3: ASSLAGNNNEQF
V: TRBV7-3
J: TRBJ2-1

CDR3: ASSHGTADATNEKLF
V: TRBV4-2
J: TRBJ1-4

CDR3: ASTQEAWLYGYT
V: TRBV19
J: TRBJ1-2

CDR3: ASSPRTTSYEQY
V: TRBV9
J: TRBJ2-7

CDR3: ASSRSPGLAGKGAYNEQF
V: TRBV3-1/TRBV3-2
J: TRBJ2-1

CDR3: ATSDLKAEQETQY
V: TRBV24-1
J: TRBJ2-5

CDR3: ASSQSVQKIKETQY
V: TRBV23-1
J: TRBJ2-5

CDR3: ASSFTTGETQY
V: TRBV7-9
J: TRBJ2-5